This T cell receptor (beta chain) appears in the sequencing data of a study of vaccination and CD4 T cells after COVID-19. Study information: For control cultures, the treatment was a CEFX pool, an HIV-1 Nef pool, or no peptide.

Sequenced with the Oncomine TCR Beta short-read assay was DNA taken from cultured CD4+ T cells. A single record per CDR3 protein comes from TCRdb applying MiXCR to the PCR reads. The table lists about 3,500 distinct CDR3 sequences, 35% to 55% of them singletons. There are a few counts of this clonotype. The antigen is not known. As for treatment: approximately 9-day PBMC culture with coronavirus spike peptide pools or control peptides (ViraFEST assay). By negative selection, CD4+ T cells were isolated once culture had run for less than 13 days. Germline-derived CDR1 and CDR2 are SGHVS and FQNEAQ. The CDR3 spans 14 residues. Trimming shortened V by 2 bases and J by 1 base, and 8 bases separated the two germline ends.

This receptor was taken from a human donor who had recovered from COVID-19. The rearrangement links TRBV7-8 to TRBJ1-1; D uncertain. Sequencing was done on a sample of CD4+ T cells from blood, cultured in vitro. This chain's CDR3 is CASSLSSANTEAFF. CDR3 DNA: TGTGCCAGCAGCTTATCATCAGCGAACACTGAAGCTTTCTTT.